The present entry profiles one T cell receptor (beta chain) with its context. What antigen it recognizes has not been identified. Per-base quality was not reported, and no clone a single base away is much larger than it. These data come from a study of OX40 agonist ivuxolimab in advanced cancers. About the full investigation: Ivuxolimab, which targeted the costimulatory receptor OX40 (CD134), was an agonistic, fully human IgG2 monoclonal antibody. In the dose-escalation cohort, 82.7% of patients were male, and the mean age was about 55 years, with a range of about 20 to 79. Of the roughly 52 patients in dose escalation, about 20 had hepatocellular carcinoma, some 15 had melanoma, 9 had renal cell carcinoma and 9 had head and neck cancer. Intravenous ivuxolimab was administered to patients every 2 weeks at six dose levels: 0.01, 0.1, 0.3, 1.5, 3 and 10 mg/kg. Patients were allowed to have had prior anti-PD-1, anti-PD-L1 or anti-CTLA-4 therapy, and around two fifths of the dose-escalation patients had been treated with checkpoint inhibitors. Partial responses were achieved by three dose-escalation patients, of whom one had hepatocellular carcinoma and two had cutaneous melanoma. The monotherapy dose-escalation portion (N ≈ 50 patients) of the phase I ivuxolimab trial is reported in the paper. The purpose of peripheral TCRbeta sequencing was to test whether ivuxolimab changed TCR sequence diversity and led to clonal T-cell expansion.

From a lookup of the germline V gene (reference sequence), CDR1 and CDR2 are LNHNV and YYDKDF. Trimming at the junction amounts to 8 bases on V and 0 bases on J, and the germline ends lie 15 bases apart. The CDR3 measures 15 amino acids from cysteine to phenylalanine. The CDR3 DNA has 45 bases and is translated from base 1. The trial excluded patients who had a history of autoimmune disease or were on systemic immunosuppression. Peripheral blood for TCR sequencing was collected from all dose cohorts at baseline, on cycle 4 day 1, and on cycle 7 day 1. The samples were taken from a phase I, first-in-human, multicenter, open-label dose-escalation trial of ivuxolimab. Adults with locally advanced or metastatic melanoma, renal cell, hepatocellular, or head and neck squamous cell carcinoma were enrolled in the trial. CD4+ and CD8+ T cells were sorted separately from peripheral blood before TCR sequencing.

The paper as a whole reports these results and caveats: The antigen specificity of the clonally expanded peripheral T cells was not determined. In the 0.1-3.0 mg/kg groups, partial responders were among the patients with the lowest normalized peripheral clonal expansion, particularly in CD8+ T cells. After ivuxolimab, more expanded clones were found on average in CD8+ T cells than in CD4+ T cells. Low levels of normalized T-cell clonal expansion were also shown by some nonresponding patients. At doses of 0.1 to 3.0 mg/kg, clonal expansion of both CD4+ and CD8+ blood T cells was observed from baseline to week 6.

For sequencing of the TCRbeta CDR3 region, genomic DNA was extracted from the sorted cells. The immunoSEQ Assay was used to sequence the TCRbeta CDR3 regions. TCRdb mirrors the immuneACCESS table, restricted to in-frame sequences. Some clones are absent from its copies; in checked studies, under half trace to an unresolved V gene, and the reason for the others is unknown. The sample table records about 47,000 clones; less than 90% of these occur just once. The ten biggest clones cover more than 13% of the sample. The sample here was CD4+ or CD8+ T cells sorted from blood, taken in a trial of the OX40 agonist ivuxolimab. This receptor was identified in an adult with an advanced solid tumor such as melanoma, head and neck, liver or kidney cancer. The sequence joins TRBV15 to TRBJ2-3; tentative D gene TRBD1, with 5 bases matching. The DNA sequence follows: TGTGCCACCCAAATTCAGGACATGAGCACAGATACGCAGTATTTT. It specifies CATQIQDMSTDTQYF.